The clone carrying this T cell receptor beta chain turned up a few times. Its antigen is not known. This sample was included in a study of vaccination and CD4 T cells after COVID-19. Whole-study context: Convalescent donors: six male, four female; seven Caucasian, two Asian, one multiracial, two Hispanic.

Study-wide findings and caveats: From 21 to 38, the median of SARS-CoV-2-reactive clonotypes rose without reaching significance.

The CDR3 has 14 amino acids. V lost 2 bases to trimming and J lost 8 bases, with 12 bases between them. From germline, CDR1 is SGHTA and CDR2 FQGTGA. Noted treatment: approximately 9-day PBMC culture with coronavirus spike peptide pools or control peptides (ViraFEST assay). TCR sequencing followed the expansion of antigen-specific T cells with peptide pools in ViraFEST. An Oncomine TCR Beta short-read assay was used to sequence the DNA from cultured CD4+ T cells. Each CDR3 protein is one row after TCRdb ran MiXCR on the PCR reads. The sample lists some 21,000 distinct CDR3 sequences, around half occurring once.

This TCR derives from a human donor who had recovered from COVID-19. The V gene is TRBV7-3, the J gene TRBJ2-2; D unclear. Sequencing used CD4+ T cells from blood, cultured in vitro. The CDR3 sequence is CASSLAAPGGELFF. DNA of the CDR3: TGTGCCAGCAGCTTAGCCGCCCCCGGTGGGGAGCTGTTTTTT.